The next 20 T cell receptor beta chains were all read from a single sample in a study of T cell responses to AZD1222 COVID-19 vaccine. TCRdb keeps only in-frame clones here, not all; method: immunoSEQ multiplex PCR. The sample lists around 140,000 clones, around nine tenths seen once, with roughly 5% in the top ten. This specimen consisted of peripheral blood, obtained on day 0 of AZD1222 vaccination. These receptors were obtained from an adult in good health.

V is TRBV28 and J is TRBJ1-2; no clear D. CDR3 size: 13 residues. The V end was cut by 4 bases, the J end by 2 bases, with 8 bases between. Germline lookup yields CDR1 MDHEN and CDR2 SYDVKM. DNA for the CDR3: TGTGCCAGCAGTTCTCAGATCAACTATGGCTACACCTTC. Translating it yields CASSSQINYGYTF.

The rearrangement uses TRBV24-1 and TRBJ2-1; TRBD1 agrees at 7 bases. The CDR3 is 13 residues long. Losses at the gene ends were 5 bases for V and 9 bases for J; bases not matched to a gene: 6. In germline, CDR1 is KGHDR, CDR2 SFDVKD. CDR3 sequence reads: CATSGQGRVEQFF. DNA of the CDR3: TGTGCCACCAGTGGACAGGGAAGGGTTGAGCAGTTCTTC.

About this clone itself: At the DNA level, this CDR3 is encoded by other sequences in the same sample as well. The rearrangement links TRBV3-1 (or the pseudogene TRBV3-2) to TRBJ2-7; D not resolved. CDR1 LGHDT and CDR2 YNNKEL come from the germline V gene (reference sequence). The length of the CDR3 is 11 residues. Trimming removed 3 bases from V and 2 bases from J, with 2 bases in between. The CDR3: CASSQAYEQYF. The CDR3 region has the DNA TGTGCCAGCAGCCAGGCCTACGAGCAGTACTTC.

This chain connects TRBV12-3 or TRBV12-4 to TRBJ1-2; TRBD1 matches at 7 bases. After removal of 7 bases from V and 8 bases from J, the junction contained 7 bases not matched to a gene. The CDR3 contains 12 residues. The CDR3 nucleotides are TGTGCCAGCACCCCGACAGGGCTGGGCTACACCTTC. This sequence encodes CASTPTGLGYTF.

This sequence joins TRBV5-4 and TRBJ2-1; 8 bases align to TRBD2. The CDR3 contains 15 residues. Trimming cost V 2 bases and J 1 base; bases outside gene matches: 2. Germline V gives CDR1 SGHNT, CDR2 YYREEE (reference sequence). CDR3 sequence (DNA): TGTGCCAGCAGCTTCCAGCGGGGGTCCTACAATGAGCAGTTCTTC. It is translated as CASSFQRGSYNEQFF.

This clone came up a few times. The chain has TRBV19 and TRBJ2-1; 7 bases agree with TRBD2. The germline V gene has CDR1 LNHDA and CDR2 SQIVND (reference sequence). Trimming cost V 2 bases and J 0 bases; bases outside gene matches: 7. This CDR3 has 17 amino acids. The CDR3, as DNA: TGTGCCAGTAGTATAAAGCGAGCGGGAATCTCCTACAATGAGCAGTTCTTC. As protein: CASSIKRAGISYNEQFF.

The chain joins TRBV3-1 (or the pseudogene TRBV3-2) to TRBJ1-1, with 7 bases lining up with TRBD1. The CDR3 consists of 13 residues. After removal of 0 bases from V and 5 bases from J, the junction contained 0 bases not matched to a gene. CDR1 is LGHDT, CDR2 YNNKEL, per germline (reference sequence). This chain's CDR3 is CASSQEGQTEAFF. The CDR3 DNA reads TGTGCCAGCAGCCAAGAGGGACAGACTGAAGCTTTCTTT.

The chain uses TRBV7-9 and TRBJ1-1, with a tentative D call TRBD1 (5 bases). Per germline, CDR1 SEHNR and CDR2 FQNEAQ (reference sequence). Trimming stripped 5 bases from V and 5 bases from J, with 12 bases between. CDR3 length equals 13 residues. This chain's CDR3 is CASSPGGVTEAFF. CDR3 bases: TGTGCCAGCAGCCCCGGGGGGGTTACTGAAGCTTTCTTT.

This clone was seen just once. The chain uses TRBV2 and TRBJ1-1; D is undetermined. Per germline, CDR1 SNHLY and CDR2 FYNNEI. The CDR3 consists of 13 residues. Trimming pared 0 bases from V and 6 bases from J, leaving 8 bases between. The DNA for the CDR3 is TGTGCCAGCAGTGAAGCGACGGTCTCTGAAGCTTTCTTT. Translation: CASSEATVSEAFF.

The J gene is TRBJ2-7, the V gene TRBV6-5; D is unresolved. V lost 6 bases and J lost 1, with 10 bases in between. Germline loops: CDR1 MNHEY, CDR2 SVGAGI. The CDR3 is 13 residues long. The CDR3 loop reads CASSSDPSYEQYF. The CDR3 DNA is TGTGCCAGCAGCTCGGACCCATCCTACGAGCAGTACTTC.

The rearrangement uses TRBV11-3 and TRBJ1-2, with 7 nucleotides matching TRBD1. Germline V gene sequence: CDR1 SGHNT, CDR2 YENEEA. This CDR3 has 12 amino acids. The J segment lost 13 bases and the V segment lost 1 base, leaving 6 bases of the junction unmatched. The CDR3 is CASSLGGTALTF. The DNA for the CDR3 is TGTGCCAGCAGCTTAGGAGGGACAGCGCTCACCTTC.

V and J are TRBV2 and TRBJ2-2; D is unclear. CDR3 length: 13 amino acids. The V end was cut by 10 bases, the J end by 1 base, with 10 bases between. The germline CDR1 and CDR2 sequences are SNHLY and FYNNEI. This CDR3 is CANTRLNTGELFF. The CDR3 region has the DNA TGTGCCAACACCCGACTGAACACCGGGGAGCTGTTTTTT.

The chain joins TRBV3-1 (or the pseudogene TRBV3-2) to TRBJ2-7; D is perhaps TRBD2 (6 bases). This CDR3 region has 14 residues. Germline V lookup: CDR1 LGHDT, CDR2 YNNKEL (reference sequence). The V end lost 5 bases, the J end lost 0 bases, and 11 bases lay between the germline ends. CDR3 DNA sequence: TGTGCCAGCAGCTGGGGGGACCACTCCTACGAGCAGTACTTC. It specifies CASSWGDHSYEQYF.

The V gene is TRBV2, the J gene TRBJ1-6; D gene ambiguous. The CDR3 has 16 amino acids. In germline, CDR1 is SNHLY, CDR2 FYNNEI. The ends were cut back, 2 bases at V and 7 bases at J, with 15 bases in the middle. The DNA for the CDR3 is TGTGCCAGCAGTGAACGGAGTGGTTTTACCAATTCACCCCTCCACTTT. Protein sequence: CASSERSGFTNSPLHF.

The chain uses TRBV10-3 and TRBJ2-2; 7 bases are shared with TRBD1. Germline CDR1 ENHRY, CDR2 SYGVKD. There are 15 residues in the CDR3. Germline trimming cut 6 bases from V and 0 bases from J; bases unmatched to any gene: 4. The CDR3 spells CAIRTGQTNTGELFF. The CDR3 nucleotides read TGTGCCATCAGAACGGGACAGACGAACACCGGGGAGCTGTTTTTT.

Note on this clone: Other DNA sequences in this sample translate to the same CDR3. This chain links TRBV5-5 with TRBJ1-2; D gene unclear. The germline V and J ends were trimmed by 2 bases and 2 bases, with 7 bases remaining between them. The CDR3 is 13 residues long. CDR1 is SGHKS and CDR2 is YYEKEE in the germline V gene (reference sequence). The DNA of the CDR3 is TGTGCCAGCAGCTTCCGGGAAAACTATGGCTACACCTTC. This encodes CASSFRENYGYTF. The full variable domain, its missing parts supplied by reference TRBV5-5 and TRBJ1-2, is DAGVTQSPTHLIKTRGQQVTLRCSPISGHKSVSWYQQVLGQGPQFIFQYYEKEERGRGNFPDRFSARQFPNYSSELNVNALLLGDSALYLCASSFRENYGYTFGSGTRLTVV.

The CDR3 loop reads CSVRTAGLAAQRYNEQFF. CDR3 coding DNA: TGCAGCGTTCGAACGGCGGGACTAGCGGCCCAGAGGTACAATGAGCAGTTCTTC. The V and J genes are TRBV29-1 and TRBJ2-1; 11 nucleotides match TRBD2. CDR1 and CDR2 (germline): SQVTM, ANQGSEA. Unmatched junction bases numbered 16, after V lost 5 bases and J lost 4 bases. The CDR3 sequence is 18 residues long.

The rearrangement joins TRBV2 to TRBJ1-1; TRBD1 agrees at 7 bases. Germline values: CDR1 SNHLY, CDR2 FYNNEI. The V gene end was trimmed by 5 bases and the J gene end by 3 bases; junction bases not matched to a gene: 6. This CDR3 is 14 amino acids long. CDR3 region: CASSRQGLDTEAFF. In DNA, the CDR3 is TGTGCCAGCAGTCGACAGGGTCTAGACACTGAAGCTTTCTTT.

V is TRBV19 and J is TRBJ1-5; D might be TRBD1 (5 bases). The CDR3 runs to 13 residues. Trimming left V 9 bases short and J 4 bases short, with 13 bases between. Germline-derived CDR1 and CDR2 are LNHDA and SQIVND (reference sequence). The CDR3 DNA sequence: TGTGCCAGCTCCAGGGTTGGTAATCAGCCCCAGCATTTT. Protein: CASSRVGNQPQHF.

The V gene is TRBV29-1, the J gene TRBJ2-5, with a tentative D call TRBD2 (5 bases). This CDR3 has 13 amino acids. Looked up from germline, CDR1 is SQVTM and CDR2 is ANQGSEA. Trimming shortened V by 4 bases and J by 1 base, and 10 bases separated the two germline ends. CDR3 DNA: TGCAGCGTTGGAGGGTTACTCCAAGAGACCCAGTACTTC. Translated: CSVGGLLQETQYF.